A selection of T cell receptor beta chains follows, all from one sample in a study of Ad26.COV2.S vaccination and SARS-CoV-2 variants. Repertoires were generated with immunoSEQ multiplex PCR, while TCRdb's copy carries only in-frame clones and drops some. The sample lists about 400,000 clones; approximately 90% were seen once. The sample in question was peripheral blood, obtained in a trial of Ad26.COV2.S vaccine versus placebo. These TCRs come from a person between 18 and 65 years old who received the Ad26.COV2.S COVID-19 vaccine or a placebo. Both conserved end residues are part of each CDR3. A D gene is named only where the DNA matches it firmly. Rows give clone size only sometimes, using once, few, many, or a class for an expanded clone.

V gene	J gene	D gene	clone size	CDR3 length	CDR3 protein	CDR3 DNA
TRBV5-1	TRBJ2-2	.	many	16	CASSLNVQVNTGELFF	TGCGCCAGCAGCTTGAACGTACAGGTGAACACCGGGGAGCTGTTTTTT
TRBV30	TRBJ1-3	.	.	14	CAWSRDLGGNTIYF	TGTGCCTGGAGTCGGGACTTAGGTGGAAACACCATATATTTT
TRBV11-3	TRBJ2-5	TRBD2	.	15	CASSLLAGLQETQYF	TGTGCCAGCAGCTTACTAGCGGGACTCCAAGAGACCCAGTACTTC
TRBV10-3	TRBJ1-3	TRBD1	.	13	CAISGGPGNTIYF	TGTGCCATTTCAGGGGGTCCGGGAAACACCATATATTTT
TRBV7-9	TRBJ2-4	.	.	16	CASSLRAGGAKNIQYF	TGTGCCAGCAGCCTAAGGGCCGGTGGGGCCAAAAACATTCAGTACTTC
TRBV28	TRBJ2-1	TRBD2	.	19	CASSTRHITSGKKFNEQFF	TGTGCCAGCAGTACCCGTCATATAACTAGCGGGAAAAAATTCAATGAGCAGTTCTTC
TRBV4-1	TRBJ1-1	.	.	15	CASSQSPQGWTEAFF	TGCGCCAGCAGCCAATCCCCGCAGGGGTGGACTGAAGCTTTCTTT
TRBV7-2	TRBJ1-4	TRBD1	.	14	CASSSGGTNEKLFF	TGTGCCAGCAGCTCAGGGGGAACTAATGAAAAACTGTTTTTT
TRBV24-1	TRBJ1-2	.	.	12	CATSEDNYGYTF	TGTGCCACCAGTGAAGATAACTATGGCTACACCTTC
TRBV19	TRBJ2-5	.	.	14	CASSSGSKRETQYF	TGTGCCAGTAGTAGCGGCTCGAAAAGGGAGACCCAGTACTTC
TRBV5-1	TRBJ2-1	.	.	13	CASSLPGDNEQFF	TGCGCCAGCAGCTTACCCGGGGACAATGAGCAGTTCTTC
TRBV5-1	TRBJ2-1	TRBD2	.	18	CASSDPAGTSVSYNEQFF	TGCGCCAGCAGCGACCCGGCCGGGACTAGCGTCTCCTACAATGAGCAGTTCTTC
TRBV18	TRBJ2-5	.	.	12	CASSPRRETQYF	TGTGCCAGCTCACCACGAAGAGAGACCCAGTACTTC
TRBV28	TRBJ2-2	.	.	15	CASSLFIRNTGELFF	TGTGCCAGCAGTTTGTTCATCAGGAACACCGGGGAGCTGTTTTTT
TRBV7-9	TRBJ2-1	.	.	10	CATPADEQFF	TGTGCCACCCCGGCCGATGAGCAGTTCTTC
TRBV28	TRBJ2-2	.	few	14	CASKSQVNTGELFF	TGTGCCAGCAAATCACAGGTGAACACCGGGGAGCTGTTTTTT
TRBV28	TRBJ1-4	TRBD1	.	13	CASSLGQVEKLFF	TGTGCCAGCAGTTTGGGACAGGTGGAAAAACTGTTTTTT
TRBV19	TRBJ2-7	.	.	14	CASSIRLADYEQYF	TGTGCCAGTAGTATCAGGCTAGCAGATTACGAGCAGTACTTC
TRBV15	TRBJ2-7	.	few	15	CATSREAQSSYEQYF	TGTGCCACCAGCAGAGAAGCGCAGAGCTCCTACGAGCAGTACTTC
TRBV5-1	TRBJ1-4	.	once	13	CASGRDGNEKLFF	TGCGCCAGCGGCCGGGACGGGAATGAAAAACTGTTTTTT
TRBV28	TRBJ2-1	TRBD2	.	16	CASSSSTSGSRNEQFF	TGTGCCAGCAGTTCCTCAACTAGCGGGAGTCGTAATGAGCAGTTCTTC
TRBV18	TRBJ2-5	TRBD2	.	14	CASSPLGGSETQYF	TGTGCCAGCTCACCCCTCGGGGGGTCAGAGACCCAGTACTTC
TRBV5-8	TRBJ1-2	.	.	11	CASSLAEPSHF	TGTGCCAGCAGCTTGGCCGAACCGTCCCACTTC
TRBV3-1/TRBV3-2	TRBJ1-2	TRBD1	.	14	CASSPTGGGYGYTF	TGTGCCAGCAGCCCCACAGGGGGGGGCTATGGCTACACCTTC
TRBV7-3	TRBJ2-3	TRBD1	.	13	CASSPTGPNTQYF	TGTGCCAGCAGCCCGACAGGGCCAAATACGCAGTATTTT
TRBV6-6	TRBJ2-2	.	.	15	CASSPLDPNTGELFF	TGTGCCAGCAGTCCCCTGGACCCGAACACCGGGGAGCTGTTTTTT
TRBV6-1	TRBJ2-5	.	.	13	CASSESGRETQYF	TGTGCCAGCAGTGAATCGGGACGAGAGACCCAGTACTTC
TRBV27	TRBJ2-2	.	once	13	CASSLLVTGELFF	TGTGCCAGCAGTTTACTAGTCACCGGGGAGCTGTTTTTT
TRBV7-9	TRBJ1-1	.	.	12	CASSRGGTEAFF	TGTGCCAGCAGTCGAGGCGGCACTGAAGCTTTCTTT
TRBV27	TRBJ2-1	TRBD2	.	15	CASSLSGGRLNEQFF	TGTGCCAGCAGTTTATCGGGGGGGAGGCTCAATGAGCAGTTCTTC
TRBV5-6	TRBJ1-1	.	.	14	CASSSDTGATEAFF	TGTGCCAGCAGCTCGGACACGGGAGCGACTGAAGCTTTCTTT
TRBV11-2	TRBJ2-7	.	.	15	CASSRSRDRPYEQYF	TGTGCCAGCAGCCGGAGCCGGGACCGACCCTACGAGCAGTACTTC
TRBV5-4	TRBJ2-2	.	.	17	CASSLPQGRGSPGELFF	TGTGCCAGCAGCCTACCCCAGGGCCGGGGGTCGCCCGGGGAGCTGTTTTTT
TRBV6-5	TRBJ2-7	.	.	13	CASSSHDSYEQYF	TGTGCCAGCAGTTCCCACGACAGCTACGAGCAGTACTTC
TRBV19	TRBJ1-4	.	.	12	CASSLTREKLFF	TGTGCCAGTAGTCTCACCCGAGAAAAACTGTTTTTT
TRBV11-3	TRBJ2-1	TRBD2	.	16	CASSRGGAGSYNEQFF	TGTGCCAGCAGCCGGGGGGGAGCGGGCTCCTACAATGAGCAGTTCTTC
TRBV6-6	TRBJ2-7	.	.	13	CASSWERPYEQYF	TGTGCCAGCAGTTGGGAGCGCCCCTACGAGCAGTACTTC
TRBV6-5	TRBJ1-1	.	.	15	CASSYFSRGNTEAFF	TGTGCCAGCAGTTACTTTTCGCGGGGAAACACTGAAGCTTTCTTT